A single sample is the source of the 21 T cell receptor beta chains below, sequenced in a study of cytomegalovirus exposure and HLA in healthy donors. Amplification used 60 Vbeta primers and 13 Jbeta primers. The assay was immunoSEQ multiplex PCR, and TCRdb's table has in-frame clones only and misses some. Altogether around 150,000 clones are present, 70% to 80% being singletons, with the ten largest covering 5% to 8.5%. Sequencing used PBMCs. The receptors derive from a man aged 35 to 55 in good health and CMV-seropositive.

This clone has just a few counts. The chain couples TRBV7-9 to TRBJ2-5; 7 nucleotides match TRBD2. The length of the CDR3 is 18 residues. Germline values: CDR1 SEHNR, CDR2 FQNEAQ (reference sequence). The trim removed 4 bases at V and 5 bases at J, leaving 19 bases unmatched. CDR3 region: CASSSTTRGRASRETQYF. CDR3 in DNA: TGTGCCAGCAGCTCTACCACCCGGGGGAGGGCTAGCAGGGAGACCCAGTACTTC.

A single count supports this clone. The chain links TRBV13 to TRBJ1-1; no clear D gene. Per the germline V gene, CDR1 is PRHDT and CDR2 is FYEKMQ (reference sequence). V lost 5 bases to trimming and J lost 5 bases, with 15 bases between them. The CDR3 runs 14 residues. Here the CDR3 reads CASSPRLTGTEAFF. CDR3 DNA: TGTGCCAGCAGCCCCCGTTTAACGGGGACTGAAGCTTTCTTT.

This chain joins TRBV5-1 and TRBJ1-6, with a possible D match to TRBD1 (6 bases). Germline V gene data show CDR1 as SGHRS and CDR2 as YFSETQ. The ends were cut back, 1 base at V and 7 bases at J, with 12 bases in the middle. This CDR3 spans 15 amino acids. CDR3 sequence: CASSLSGQLNSPLHF. DNA for the CDR3: TGCGCCAGCAGCTTGAGCGGACAGCTAAATTCACCCCTCCACTTT.

The chain joins TRBV9 to TRBJ1-2; maybe TRBD1 (5 bases). The CDR3 consists of 13 residues. Germline V gene data show CDR1 as SGDLS and CDR2 as YYNGEE. V shed 2 bases and J shed 2 bases, with 7 bases lying between them. CDR3 residues: CASSVGGNYGYTF. Written as DNA, the CDR3 is TGTGCCAGCAGCGTGGGGGGGAACTATGGCTACACCTTC.

CDR3 amino acids: CASSVGRGQETQYF. The DNA for the CDR3 is TGTGCCAGCAGTGTCGGCAGGGGCCAAGAGACCCAGTACTTC. The chain employs TRBV2 and TRBJ2-5; perhaps TRBD1 as D (6 bases). Trimming took 4 bases from V and 1 from J, leaving 10 bases between them. The CDR3 totals 14 residues. The germline V gene encodes CDR1 SNHLY and CDR2 FYNNEI.

CDR3 nucleotides: TGTGCCAGCAGCTCACGAAGCGGGGGTACAGATACGCAGTATTTT. It translates to CASSSRSGGTDTQYF. This chain links TRBV7-9 with TRBJ2-3; 8 nucleotides agree with TRBD2. CDR1 and CDR2 from the germline V gene are SEHNR and FQNEAQ (reference sequence). The CDR3 contains 15 residues. The ends lost 4 bases at V and 3 bases at J; junction bases unmatched: 6.

The chain uses TRBV19 and TRBJ2-7; 14 bases are a match to TRBD2. V shed 4 bases and J 7 bases; nucleotides not matched to a gene: 6. The CDR3 length is 15 residues. From germline, CDR1 is LNHDA and CDR2 SQIVND (reference sequence). The CDR3 region has the DNA TGTGCCAGTAGTACTCCCGGACTAGCGGGAGGTGAGCAGTACTTC. Amino acid sequence: CASSTPGLAGGEQYF.

V and J are TRBV19 and TRBJ2-1; D uncertain. Germline-derived CDR1 and CDR2 are LNHDA and SQIVND (reference sequence). V was shortened by 0 bases and J by 0 bases, with 18 bases between the two germline ends. The CDR3 contains 19 residues. DNA for the CDR3: TGTGCCAGTAGTATAGACGGAGCAAGTTTTTTTAGCTCCTACAATGAGCAGTTCTTC. Amino acid sequence: CASSIDGASFFSSYNEQFF.

The chain uses TRBV29-1 and TRBJ2-3, with 8 bases that match TRBD2. The CDR3 is 12 residues long. Germline assignment: CDR1 SQVTM and CDR2 ANQGSEA. The V segment lost 7 bases and the J segment 2 bases; nucleotides outside the gene matches: 2. The CDR3 nucleotides read TGCAGCGCGGGAGGGCCCACAGATACGCAGTATTTT. Protein sequence: CSAGGPTDTQYF.

The chain couples TRBV4-1 to TRBJ2-5; 8 nucleotides line up with TRBD2. With the DNA end fitting TRBJ2-7 better, the J assignment may be wrong. CDR3 size: 13 residues. Per germline, CDR1 MGHRA and CDR2 YSYEKL. The CDR3 here is CASSLTSAYEQYF. The CDR3 DNA reads TGCGCCAGCAGCTTGACTAGCGCTTACGAGCAGTACTTC.

The gene calls are TRBV7-7 and TRBJ2-3; 7 positions agree with TRBD2. Trimming cost V 5 bases and J 6 bases; bases outside gene matches: 8. The CDR3 runs to 14 residues. Per the germline V gene, CDR1 is SSHAT and CDR2 is FNYEAQ (reference sequence). Here the CDR3 DNA reads TGTGCCAGCAGCCCCCGAGGGCGGGGGGATACGCAGTATTTT. This gives the protein CASSPRGRGDTQYF. Using reference TRBV7-7 and TRBJ2-3 for the parts outside the CDR3, the full variable domain is GAGVSQSPRYKVTKRGQDVTLRCDPISSHATLYWYQQALGQGPEFLTYFNYEAQPDKSGLPSDRFSAERPEGSISTLTIQRTEQRDSAMYRCASSPRGRGDTQYFGPGTRLTVL.

The J gene is TRBJ2-1, the V gene TRBV5-6; the D gene is possibly TRBD2 (6 bases). Germline values: CDR1 SGHDT, CDR2 YYEEEE. V gave up 4 bases and J gave up 5 bases, with 19 bases separating them. CDR3 length equals 16 residues. The CDR3 region has the DNA TGTGCCAGCAGCCGATTGGTAATGGGACTTGACAATGAGCAGTTCTTC. Its translation: CASSRLVMGLDNEQFF.

V is TRBV4-2 and J is TRBJ1-1; D may be TRBD1 (6 bases). This CDR3 has 13 amino acids. The V and J ends lost 5 bases and 0 bases respectively, with 7 bases between them. CDR1 LGHNA and CDR2 YNFKEQ come from the germline V gene. The CDR3 DNA sequence: TGTGCCAGCAGCGGACAGATGAACACTGAAGCTTTCTTT. Its translation is CASSGQMNTEAFF.

This chain uses TRBV5-8 with TRBJ1-5; D is unresolved. CDR3 length: 12 amino acids. Germline V gene sequence: CDR1 SGHTS, CDR2 YDEGEE. Between the trimmed V and J ends, which lost 2 bases and 7 bases, there was a span of 7 bases. The CDR3 sequence: CASSFREQPQHF. The CDR3 nucleotides read TGTGCCAGCAGCTTCCGGGAACAGCCCCAGCATTTT.

The chain recombines TRBV11-3 with TRBJ2-3, with D hard to call. The V gene lost 5 bases and the J gene lost 2 bases, with 14 bases spanning the gap. Germline V gene sequence: CDR1 SGHNT, CDR2 YENEEA. This CDR3 contains 15 residues. The CDR3 DNA sequence: TGTGCCAGCAGCCCATATGGCGGTTCCACAGATACGCAGTATTTT. Its protein product is CASSPYGGSTDTQYF. Complete variable domain (other parts from reference TRBV11-3 and TRBJ2-3): EAGVVQSPRYKIIEKKQPVAFWCNPISGHNTLYWYLQNLGQGPELLIRYENEEAVDDSQLPKDRFSAERLKGVDSTLKIQPAELGDSAVYLCASSPYGGSTDTQYFGPGTRLTVL.

The chain couples TRBV5-1 to TRBJ1-4; 7 positions match TRBD1. The CDR3 runs to 15 residues. J was trimmed by 5 bases and V by 4 bases; bases with no gene match: 8. Per the germline V gene, CDR1 is SGHRS and CDR2 is YFSETQ. CDR3 residues: CASSLGGQVNEKLFF. The CDR3 region has the DNA TGCGCCAGCAGCCTTGGAGGACAGGTCAATGAAAAACTGTTTTTT.

The chain employs TRBV19 and TRBJ2-7, with 9 bases fitting TRBD2. Trimming at V came to 6 bases and at J to 6 bases, leaving 6 bases not matched to a gene. CDR3 length: 13 amino acids. Germline CDR1 reads LNHDA; CDR2 reads SQIVND (reference sequence). The CDR3 DNA is TGTGCCAGTAGGGCGGGAGGGTTAAGCGAGCAGTACTTC. Translated, it gives CASRAGGLSEQYF. Looking up the rest from reference TRBV19 and TRBJ2-7 gives the full variable domain: DGGITQSPKYLFRKEGQNVTLSCEQNLNHDAMYWYRQDPGQGLRLIYYSQIVNDFQKGDIAEGYSVSREKKESFPLTVTSAQKNPTAFYLCASRAGGLSEQYFGPGTRLTVT.

The CDR3 sequence is CASTNHAASSYNSPLHF. The DNA of the CDR3 is TGCGCCAGCACCAACCACGCAGCTAGCTCCTATAATTCACCCCTCCACTTT. The rearrangement uses TRBV4-1 and TRBJ1-6; D remains ambiguous. V gave up 7 bases and J gave up 0 bases, with 16 bases separating them. The CDR3 extends over 17 amino acids. Per germline, CDR1 MGHRA and CDR2 YSYEKL.

The chain is built from TRBV4-2 and TRBJ2-1, with 10 nucleotides matching TRBD2. The CDR3 consists of 15 residues. The trim removed 1 base at V and 10 bases at J, leaving 7 bases unmatched. Germline CDR1 and CDR2: LGHNA and YNFKEQ. CDR3 protein: CASSQVGTSEEEQFF. The DNA for the CDR3 is TGTGCCAGCAGCCAAGTGGGGACTAGCGAGGAGGAGCAGTTCTTC.

This chain joins TRBV6-5 and TRBJ2-7; 7 bases are shared with TRBD1. The CDR3 sequence is 14 residues long. Germline V lookup: CDR1 MNHEY, CDR2 SVGAGI. The V gene end was trimmed by 2 bases and the J gene end by 2 bases; junction bases not matched to a gene: 3. CDR3 DNA: TGTGCCAGCAGTTACCTGACAGGGACCTACGAGCAGTACTTC. Residues: CASSYLTGTYEQYF.

This chain uses TRBV5-1 with TRBJ2-5, with D perhaps TRBD1 (6 bases). The CDR3 is 18 residues long. Trimming shortened V by 0 bases and J by 5 bases, and 23 bases separated the two germline ends. In germline, CDR1 is SGHRS, CDR2 YFSETQ. CDR3 DNA: TGCGCCAGCAGCTTGGGGTGGGACACTGGGCTACGTGGGGAGACCCAGTACTTC. This encodes CASSLGWDTGLRGETQYF.